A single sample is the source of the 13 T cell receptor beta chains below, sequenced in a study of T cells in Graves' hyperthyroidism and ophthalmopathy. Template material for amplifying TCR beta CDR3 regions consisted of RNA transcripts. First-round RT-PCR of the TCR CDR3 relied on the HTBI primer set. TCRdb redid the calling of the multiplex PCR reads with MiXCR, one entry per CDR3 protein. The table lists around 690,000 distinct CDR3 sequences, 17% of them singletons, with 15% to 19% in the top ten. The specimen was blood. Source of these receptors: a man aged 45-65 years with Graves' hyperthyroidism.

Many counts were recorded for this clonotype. CDR3 protein: CASSQQGSNQPQHF. For the CDR3, the DNA is TGTGCCAGCAGTCAACAGGGATCGAATCAGCCCCAGCATTTT. J is TRBJ1-5 and V is TRBV12-3 or TRBV12-4; D possibly corresponds to TRBD1 (6 bases). The CDR3 contains 14 residues. Trimming took off 5 bases at V and 4 bases at J, with 12 bases between the two ends.

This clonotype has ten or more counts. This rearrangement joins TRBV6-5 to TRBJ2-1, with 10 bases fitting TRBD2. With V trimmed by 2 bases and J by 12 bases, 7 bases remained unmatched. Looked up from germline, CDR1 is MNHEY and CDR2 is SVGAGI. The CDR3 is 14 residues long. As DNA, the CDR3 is TGTGCCAGCAGTTACGGACTCGCTAGCGGGAGGCAGTTCTTC. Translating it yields CASSYGLASGRQFF.

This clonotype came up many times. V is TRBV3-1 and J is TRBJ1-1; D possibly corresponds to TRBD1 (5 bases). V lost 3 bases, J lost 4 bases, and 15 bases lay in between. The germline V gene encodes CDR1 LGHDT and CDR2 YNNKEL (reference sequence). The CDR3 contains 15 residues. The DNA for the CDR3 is TGTGCCAGCAGCCATCTGGCAGGGTCGATCACTGAAGCTTTCTTT. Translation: CASSHLAGSITEAFF.

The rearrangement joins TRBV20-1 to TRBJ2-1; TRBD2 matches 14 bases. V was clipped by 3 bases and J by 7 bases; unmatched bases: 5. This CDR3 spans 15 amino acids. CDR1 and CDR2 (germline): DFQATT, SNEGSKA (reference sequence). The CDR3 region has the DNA TGCAGTGCTAGGACTAGCGGGAGGGCCTGGAATGAGCAGTTCTTC. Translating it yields CSARTSGRAWNEQFF.

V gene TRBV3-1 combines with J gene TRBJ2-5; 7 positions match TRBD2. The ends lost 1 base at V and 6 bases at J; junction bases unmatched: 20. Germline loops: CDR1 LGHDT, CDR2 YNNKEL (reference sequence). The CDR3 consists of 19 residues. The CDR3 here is CASSQGYEARGTTLKTQYF. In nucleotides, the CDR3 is TGTGCCAGCAGCCAAGGGTACGAAGCTCGAGGGACTACGTTGAAGACCCAGTACTTC.

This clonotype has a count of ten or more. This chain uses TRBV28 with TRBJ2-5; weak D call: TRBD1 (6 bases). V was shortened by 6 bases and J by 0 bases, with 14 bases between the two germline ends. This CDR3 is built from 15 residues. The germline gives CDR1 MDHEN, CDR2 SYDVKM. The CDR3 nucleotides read TGTGCCAGCAGCGACACGACAGGCTACCAAGAGACCCAGTACTTC. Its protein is CASSDTTGYQETQYF.

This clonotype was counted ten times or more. CDR3 region: CASREPNTEAFF. The CDR3 DNA reads as TGTGCCAGCCGGGAACCTAACACTGAAGCTTTCTTT. This chain connects TRBV28 to TRBJ1-1; the D is unclear. Between the trimmed V and J ends, which lost 8 bases and 2 bases, there was a span of 9 bases. Per germline, CDR1 MDHEN and CDR2 SYDVKM. This CDR3 contains 12 residues.

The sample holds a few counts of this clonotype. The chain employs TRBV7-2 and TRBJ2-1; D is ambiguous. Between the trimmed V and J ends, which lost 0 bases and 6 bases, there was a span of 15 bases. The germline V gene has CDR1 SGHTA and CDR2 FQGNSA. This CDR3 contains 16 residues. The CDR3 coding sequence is TGTGCCAGCAGCTTAGCGTCTCGTAGTTACCCCAATGAGCAGTTCTTC. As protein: CASSLASRSYPNEQFF.

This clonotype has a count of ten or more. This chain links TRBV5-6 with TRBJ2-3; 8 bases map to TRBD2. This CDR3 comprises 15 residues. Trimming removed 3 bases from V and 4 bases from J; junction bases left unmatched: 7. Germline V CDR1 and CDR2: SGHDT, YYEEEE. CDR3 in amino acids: CASSSAGGGADTQYF. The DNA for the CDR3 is TGTGCCAGCAGCTCCGCGGGAGGAGGTGCAGATACGCAGTATTTT.

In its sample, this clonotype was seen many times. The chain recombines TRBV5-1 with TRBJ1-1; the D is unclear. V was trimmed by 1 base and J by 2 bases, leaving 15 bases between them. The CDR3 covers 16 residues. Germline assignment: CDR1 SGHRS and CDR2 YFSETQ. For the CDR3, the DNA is TGCGCCAGCAGCTTGAACTCCCCACTCCCAAACACTGAAGCTTTCTTT. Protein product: CASSLNSPLPNTEAFF.

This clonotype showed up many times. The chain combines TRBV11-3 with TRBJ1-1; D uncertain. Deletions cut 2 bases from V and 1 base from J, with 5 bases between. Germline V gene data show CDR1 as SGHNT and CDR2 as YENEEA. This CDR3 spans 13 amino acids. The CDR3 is CASSLNANTEAFF. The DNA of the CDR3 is TGTGCCAGCAGCTTAAACGCGAACACTGAAGCTTTCTTT.

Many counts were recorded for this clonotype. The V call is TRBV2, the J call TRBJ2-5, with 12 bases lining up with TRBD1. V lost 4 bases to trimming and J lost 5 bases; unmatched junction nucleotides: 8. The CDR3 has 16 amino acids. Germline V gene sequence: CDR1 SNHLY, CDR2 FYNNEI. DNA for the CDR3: TGTGCCAGCAGTGCGAGGGACAGGGGGCGCCGGGAGACCCAGTACTTC. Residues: CASSARDRGRRETQYF. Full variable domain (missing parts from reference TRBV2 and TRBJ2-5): EPEVTQTPSHQVTQMGQEVILRCVPISNHLYFYWYRQILGQKVEFLVSFYNNEISEKSEIFDDQFSVERPDGSNFTLKIRSTKLEDSAMYFCASSARDRGRRETQYFGPGTRLLVL.

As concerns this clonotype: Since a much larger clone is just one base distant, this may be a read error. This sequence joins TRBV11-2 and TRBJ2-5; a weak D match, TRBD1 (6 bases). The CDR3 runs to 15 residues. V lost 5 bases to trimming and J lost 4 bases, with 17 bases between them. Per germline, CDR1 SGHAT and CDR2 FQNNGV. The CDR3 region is CASSPGTMGAETQYF. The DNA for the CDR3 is TGTGCCAGCAGCCCCGGGACAATGGGTGCAGAGACCCAGTACTTC.